Here is one T cell receptor beta chain with its context. The data derive from a study of blood T cell repertoires in COVID-19. On the study more broadly: Researchers got acute and convalescent COVID-19 samples from the United States, Italy and Spain. T cells, B-cell-depleted T cells, or PBMCs provided the cDNA or gDNA that served as material.

Source study methods: Using reference gene primer amplification, nucleated cell counts were estimated. Repertoires were generated with immunoSEQ multiplex PCR, while TCRdb's copy carries only in-frame clones and drops some. V, J and clone size were drawn from that table, and D and trimming were deduced from the DNA. The data show under 75,000 clones, with 81% seen just once and over 25% held by the top ten. The CDR3 loop spans 13 amino acids. V shed 5 bases and J 6 bases; nucleotides not matched to a gene: 6. The chain links TRBV12-3 or TRBV12-4 to TRBJ1-1, with 7 bases fitting TRBD1. This TCR was sampled from a woman aged 80 or over with active or convalescent COVID-19. The material sequenced was peripheral blood. The CDR3 region has the DNA TGTGCCAGCAGTCTCGACAGGGTCTCTGAAGCTTTCTTT. Residues: CASSLDRVSEAFF.